This TCR beta chain appears in the sequencing data of a study of T cells in Graves' hyperthyroidism and ophthalmopathy. The CDR3 regions of TCR beta were amplified from RNA transcripts. HTBI primers drove first-round RT-PCR of the TCR CDR3. MiXCR, applied by TCRdb to the multiplex PCR reads, yields one record per CDR3 protein. The sample has around 290,000 distinct CDR3 sequences, roughly 13% seen once. The CDR3 contains 14 residues. Deletions cut 1 base from V and 1 base from J, with 7 bases between. CDR1 is DFQATT, CDR2 SNEGSKA, per germline (reference sequence). Ten or more counts support this clonotype.

The receptor's source is a woman under 40 with Graves' hyperthyroidism that later progressed to Graves' ophthalmopathy. The chain is built from TRBV20-1 and TRBJ2-2; D unclear. Sequencing used blood. The CDR3 is CSARGLGNTGELFF. In nucleotides, the CDR3 is TGCAGTGCTAGAGGTCTCGGGAACACCGGGGAGCTGTTTTTT.